This entry describes one TCR beta chain. The data originate from a study of blood T cell repertoires in COVID-19. Libraries were prepared by immunoSEQ multiplex PCR; TCRdb keeps only in-frame clonotypes and omits some of them. The data show about 330,000 clones, over 75% seen once. The ends were cut back, 2 bases at V and 7 bases at J, with 8 bases in the middle. Germline V gene data show CDR1 as KGHDR and CDR2 as SFDVKD. This CDR3 comprises 14 residues. The chain carries TRBV24-1 and TRBJ1-6; D is undetermined. The sample taken for sequencing was PBMCs or T cells enriched from blood (not recorded which). The receptor was isolated from a woman in her 30s who had recovered from COVID-19. In DNA form, the CDR3 reads TGTGCCACCAGTGATTCCTACCTGAATTCACCCCTCCACTTT. Translation gives CATSDSYLNSPLHF.